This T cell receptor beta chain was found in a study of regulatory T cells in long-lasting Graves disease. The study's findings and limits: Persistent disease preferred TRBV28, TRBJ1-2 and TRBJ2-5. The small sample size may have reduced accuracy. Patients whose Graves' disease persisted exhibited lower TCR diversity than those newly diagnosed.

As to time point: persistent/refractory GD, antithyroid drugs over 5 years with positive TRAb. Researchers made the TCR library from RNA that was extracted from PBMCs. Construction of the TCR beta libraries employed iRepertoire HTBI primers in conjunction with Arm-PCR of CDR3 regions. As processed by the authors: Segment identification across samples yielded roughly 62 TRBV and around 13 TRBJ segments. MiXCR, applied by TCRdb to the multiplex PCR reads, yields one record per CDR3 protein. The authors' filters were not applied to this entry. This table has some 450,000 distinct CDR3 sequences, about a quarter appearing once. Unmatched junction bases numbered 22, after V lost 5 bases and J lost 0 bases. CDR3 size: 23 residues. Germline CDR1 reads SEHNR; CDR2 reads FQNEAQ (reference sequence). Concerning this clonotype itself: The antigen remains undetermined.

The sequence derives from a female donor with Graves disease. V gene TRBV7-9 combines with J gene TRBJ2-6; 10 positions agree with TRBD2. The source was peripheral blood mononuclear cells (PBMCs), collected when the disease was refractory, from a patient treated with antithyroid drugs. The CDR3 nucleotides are TGTGCCAGCAGCCACCCTCGCACTCTGGGTAGCGGGAGGAAAAACTCTGGGGCCAACGTCCTGACTTTC. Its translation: CASSHPRTLGSGRKNSGANVLTF.